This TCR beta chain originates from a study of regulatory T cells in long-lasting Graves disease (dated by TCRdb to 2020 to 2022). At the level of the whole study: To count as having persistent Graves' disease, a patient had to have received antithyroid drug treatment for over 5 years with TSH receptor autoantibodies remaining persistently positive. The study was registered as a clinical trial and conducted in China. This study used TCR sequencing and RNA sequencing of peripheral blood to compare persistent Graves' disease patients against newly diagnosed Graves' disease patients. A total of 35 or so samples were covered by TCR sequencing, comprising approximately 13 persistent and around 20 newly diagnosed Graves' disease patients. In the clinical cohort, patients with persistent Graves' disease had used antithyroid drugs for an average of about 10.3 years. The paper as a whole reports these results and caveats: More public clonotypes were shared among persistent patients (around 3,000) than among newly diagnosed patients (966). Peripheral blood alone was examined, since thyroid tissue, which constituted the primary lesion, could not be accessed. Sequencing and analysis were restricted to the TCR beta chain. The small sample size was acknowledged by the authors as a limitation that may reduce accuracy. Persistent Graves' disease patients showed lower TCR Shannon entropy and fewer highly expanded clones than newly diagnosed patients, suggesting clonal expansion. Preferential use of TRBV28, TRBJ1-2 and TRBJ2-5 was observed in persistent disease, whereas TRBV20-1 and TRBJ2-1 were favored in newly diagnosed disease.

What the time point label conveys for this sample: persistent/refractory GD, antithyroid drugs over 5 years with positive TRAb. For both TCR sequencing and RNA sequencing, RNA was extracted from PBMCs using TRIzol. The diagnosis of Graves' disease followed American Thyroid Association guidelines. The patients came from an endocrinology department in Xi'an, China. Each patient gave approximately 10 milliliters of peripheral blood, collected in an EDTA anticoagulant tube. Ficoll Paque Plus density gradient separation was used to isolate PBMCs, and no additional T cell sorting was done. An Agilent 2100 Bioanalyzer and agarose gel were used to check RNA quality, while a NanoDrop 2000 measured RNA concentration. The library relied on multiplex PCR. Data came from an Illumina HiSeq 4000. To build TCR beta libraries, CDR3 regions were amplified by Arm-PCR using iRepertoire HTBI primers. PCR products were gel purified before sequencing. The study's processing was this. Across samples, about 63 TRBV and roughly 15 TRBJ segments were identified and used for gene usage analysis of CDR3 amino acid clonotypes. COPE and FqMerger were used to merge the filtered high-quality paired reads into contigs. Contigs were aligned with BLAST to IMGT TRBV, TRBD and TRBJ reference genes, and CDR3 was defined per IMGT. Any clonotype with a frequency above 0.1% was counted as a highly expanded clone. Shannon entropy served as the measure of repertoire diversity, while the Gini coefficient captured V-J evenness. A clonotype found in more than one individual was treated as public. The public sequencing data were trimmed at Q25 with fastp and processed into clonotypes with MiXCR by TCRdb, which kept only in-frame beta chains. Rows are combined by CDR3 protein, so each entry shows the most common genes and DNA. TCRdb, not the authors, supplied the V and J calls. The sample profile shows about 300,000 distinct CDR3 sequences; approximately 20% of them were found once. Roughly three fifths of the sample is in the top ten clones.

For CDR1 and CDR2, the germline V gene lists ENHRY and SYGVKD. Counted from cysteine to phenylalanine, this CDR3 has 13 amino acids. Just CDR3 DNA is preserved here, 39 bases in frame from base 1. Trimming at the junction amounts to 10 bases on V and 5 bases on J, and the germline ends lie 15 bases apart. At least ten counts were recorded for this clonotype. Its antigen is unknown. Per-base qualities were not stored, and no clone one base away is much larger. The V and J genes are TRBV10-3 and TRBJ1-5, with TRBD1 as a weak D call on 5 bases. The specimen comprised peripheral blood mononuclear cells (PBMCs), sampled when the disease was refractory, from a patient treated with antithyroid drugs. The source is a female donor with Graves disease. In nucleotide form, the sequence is TGTGCCACCCGGGGGACCGATGATCAGCCCCAGCATTTT. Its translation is CATRGTDDQPQHF.